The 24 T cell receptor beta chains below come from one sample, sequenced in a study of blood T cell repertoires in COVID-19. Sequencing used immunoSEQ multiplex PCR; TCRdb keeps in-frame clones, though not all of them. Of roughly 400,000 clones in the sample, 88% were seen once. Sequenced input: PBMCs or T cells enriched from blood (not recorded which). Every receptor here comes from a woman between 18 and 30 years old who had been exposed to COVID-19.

The CDR3 DNA reads TGTGCCACCAGCAGACCAGGGAAGACCCAGTACTTC. Protein: CATSRPGKTQYF. This rearrangement joins TRBV15 to TRBJ2-5, with a weak D call TRBD1 (5 bases). Germline V gene sequence: CDR1 LNHNV, CDR2 YYDKDF (reference sequence). The CDR3 spans 12 residues. V lost 2 bases and J lost 6, with 7 bases in between.

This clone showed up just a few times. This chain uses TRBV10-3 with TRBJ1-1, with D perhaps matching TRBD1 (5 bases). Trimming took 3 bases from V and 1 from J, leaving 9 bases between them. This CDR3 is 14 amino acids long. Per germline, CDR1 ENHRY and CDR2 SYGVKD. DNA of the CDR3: TGTGCCATCAGTGACAGGGATTCGAACACTGAAGCTTTCTTT. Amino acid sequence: CAISDRDSNTEAFF.

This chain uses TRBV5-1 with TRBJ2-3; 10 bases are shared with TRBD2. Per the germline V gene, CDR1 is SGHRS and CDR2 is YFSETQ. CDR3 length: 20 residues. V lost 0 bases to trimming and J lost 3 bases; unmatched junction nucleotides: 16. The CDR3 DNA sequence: TGCGCCAGCAGCTTGGGATTGGTCGCTAGCGGGAGACTGGGGACAGATACGCAGTATTTT. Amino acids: CASSLGLVASGRLGTDTQYF.

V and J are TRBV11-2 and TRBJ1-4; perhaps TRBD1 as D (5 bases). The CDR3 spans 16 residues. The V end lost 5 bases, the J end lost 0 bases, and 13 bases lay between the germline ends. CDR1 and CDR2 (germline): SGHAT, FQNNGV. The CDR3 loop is CASSPRADATNEKLFF. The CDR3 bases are TGTGCCAGCAGCCCCAGGGCCGATGCAACTAATGAAAAACTGTTTTTT.

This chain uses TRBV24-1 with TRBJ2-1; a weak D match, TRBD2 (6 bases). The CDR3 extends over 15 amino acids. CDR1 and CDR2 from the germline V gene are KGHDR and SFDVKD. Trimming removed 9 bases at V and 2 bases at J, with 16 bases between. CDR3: CATARIGEAYNEQFF. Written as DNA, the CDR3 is TGTGCCACCGCCCGCATTGGGGAGGCCTACAATGAGCAGTTCTTC.

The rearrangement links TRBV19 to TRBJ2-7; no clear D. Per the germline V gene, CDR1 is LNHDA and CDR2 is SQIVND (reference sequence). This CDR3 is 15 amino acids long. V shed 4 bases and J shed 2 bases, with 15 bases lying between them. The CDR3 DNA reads TGTGCCAGTAGTAATTCCGAGCTGTACGCCTACGAGCAGTACTTC. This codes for CASSNSELYAYEQYF.

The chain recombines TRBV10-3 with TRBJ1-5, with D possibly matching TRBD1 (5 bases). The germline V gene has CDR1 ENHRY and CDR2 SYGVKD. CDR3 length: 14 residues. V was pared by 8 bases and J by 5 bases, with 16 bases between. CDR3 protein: CAIGAGGGDQPQHF. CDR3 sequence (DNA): TGTGCCATCGGTGCGGGGGGTGGGGATCAGCCCCAGCATTTT.

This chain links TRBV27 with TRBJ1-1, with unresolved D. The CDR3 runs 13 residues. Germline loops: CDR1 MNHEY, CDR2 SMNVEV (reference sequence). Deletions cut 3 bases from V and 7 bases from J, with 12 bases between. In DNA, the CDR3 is TGTGCCAGCAGTTTTACTCCAGCAGGTGAAGCTTTCTTT. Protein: CASSFTPAGEAFF.

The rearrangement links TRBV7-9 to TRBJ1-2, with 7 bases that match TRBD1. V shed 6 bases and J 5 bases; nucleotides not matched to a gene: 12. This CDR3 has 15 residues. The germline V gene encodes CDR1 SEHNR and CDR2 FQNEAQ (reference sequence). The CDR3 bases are TGTGCCAGCAGTTCAACGGGACAGTCTCGTTATGGCTACACCTTC. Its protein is CASSSTGQSRYGYTF. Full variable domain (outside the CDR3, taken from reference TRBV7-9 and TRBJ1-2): DTGVSQNPRHKITKRGQNVTFRCDPISEHNRLYWYRQTLGQGPEFLTYFQNEAQLEKSRLLSDRFSAERPKGSFSTLEIQRTEQGDSAMYLCASSSTGQSRYGYTFGSGTRLTVV.

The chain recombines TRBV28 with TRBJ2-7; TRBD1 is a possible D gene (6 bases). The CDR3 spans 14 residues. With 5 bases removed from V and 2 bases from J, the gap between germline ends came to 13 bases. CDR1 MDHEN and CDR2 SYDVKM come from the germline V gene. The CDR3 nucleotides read TGTGCCAGCAGTCCCCCCAGGGACACCTACGAGCAGTACTTC. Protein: CASSPPRDTYEQYF.

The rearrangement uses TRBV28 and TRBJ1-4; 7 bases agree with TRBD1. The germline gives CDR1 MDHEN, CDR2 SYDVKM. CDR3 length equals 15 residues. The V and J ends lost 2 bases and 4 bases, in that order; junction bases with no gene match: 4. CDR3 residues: CASSLTGTVNEKLFF. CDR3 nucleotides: TGTGCCAGCAGTTTAACCGGGACAGTTAATGAAAAACTGTTTTTT.

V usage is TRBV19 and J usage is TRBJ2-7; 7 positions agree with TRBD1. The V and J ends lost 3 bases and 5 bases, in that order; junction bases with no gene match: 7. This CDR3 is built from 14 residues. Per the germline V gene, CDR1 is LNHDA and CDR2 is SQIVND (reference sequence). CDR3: CASSMDGTANEQYF. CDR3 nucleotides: TGTGCCAGTAGTATGGACGGGACAGCGAACGAGCAGTACTTC.

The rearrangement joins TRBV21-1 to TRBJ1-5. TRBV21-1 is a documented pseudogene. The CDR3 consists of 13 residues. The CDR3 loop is CASSKGGGQPQHF. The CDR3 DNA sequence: TGTGCCAGCAGCAAGGGGGGAGGTCAGCCCCAGCATTTT.

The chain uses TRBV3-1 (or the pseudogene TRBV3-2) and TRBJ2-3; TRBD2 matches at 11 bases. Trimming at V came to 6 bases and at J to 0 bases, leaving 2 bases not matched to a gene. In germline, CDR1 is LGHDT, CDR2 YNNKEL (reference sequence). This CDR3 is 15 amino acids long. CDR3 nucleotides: TGTGCCAGCAGACTAGCGGGGGCGAGCACAGATACGCAGTATTTT. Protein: CASRLAGASTDTQYF.

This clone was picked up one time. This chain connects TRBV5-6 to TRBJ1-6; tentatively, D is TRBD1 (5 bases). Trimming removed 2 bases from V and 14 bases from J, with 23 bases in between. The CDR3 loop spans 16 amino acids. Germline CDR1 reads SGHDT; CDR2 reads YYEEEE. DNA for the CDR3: TGTGCCAGCAGCTTCGGGCAGGGCGAAGGTATGATGGCCCTCCACTTT. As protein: CASSFGQGEGMMALHF.

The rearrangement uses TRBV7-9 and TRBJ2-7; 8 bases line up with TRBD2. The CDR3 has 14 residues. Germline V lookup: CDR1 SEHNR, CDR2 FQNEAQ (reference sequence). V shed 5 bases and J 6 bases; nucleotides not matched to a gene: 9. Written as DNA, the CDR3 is TGTGCCAGCAGCACCGGACGGGGGGGTCGCGAGCAGTACTTC. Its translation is CASSTGRGGREQYF.

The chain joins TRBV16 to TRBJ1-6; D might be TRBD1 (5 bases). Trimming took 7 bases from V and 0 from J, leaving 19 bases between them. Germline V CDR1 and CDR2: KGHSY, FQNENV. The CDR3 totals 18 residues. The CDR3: CASTSGAGQSSYNSPLHF. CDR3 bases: TGTGCCAGCACGAGCGGGGCAGGGCAGAGCTCCTATAATTCACCCCTCCACTTT.

The CDR3 region has the DNA TGTGCCAGCAGCCACCCGACAGGACCAAACTATGGCTACACCTTC. Protein product: CASSHPTGPNYGYTF. The chain recombines TRBV4-2 with TRBJ1-2; D possibly corresponds to TRBD1 (6 bases). V shed 3 bases and J shed 2 bases, with 13 bases lying between them. Germline loops: CDR1 LGHNA, CDR2 YNFKEQ. This CDR3 contains 15 residues.

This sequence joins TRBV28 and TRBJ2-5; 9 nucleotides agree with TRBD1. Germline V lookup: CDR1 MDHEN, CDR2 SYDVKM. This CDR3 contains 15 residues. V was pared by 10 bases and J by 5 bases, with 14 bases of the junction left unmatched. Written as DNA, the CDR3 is TGTGCCACAACAATAGGACAGGGGCTACTTGAGACCCAGTACTTC. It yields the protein CATTIGQGLLETQYF.

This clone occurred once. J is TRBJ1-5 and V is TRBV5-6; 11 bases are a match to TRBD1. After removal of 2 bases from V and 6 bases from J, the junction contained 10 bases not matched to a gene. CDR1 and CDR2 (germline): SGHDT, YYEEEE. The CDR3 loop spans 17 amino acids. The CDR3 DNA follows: TGTGCCAGCAGCTTTGGGACAGGGGGTAAGTTGGGTCAGCCCCAGCATTTT. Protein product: CASSFGTGGKLGQPQHF.

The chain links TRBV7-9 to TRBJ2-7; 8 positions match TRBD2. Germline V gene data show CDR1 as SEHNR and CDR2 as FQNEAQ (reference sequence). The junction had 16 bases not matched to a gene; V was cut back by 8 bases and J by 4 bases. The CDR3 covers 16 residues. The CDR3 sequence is CASHSPSGRDGYEQYF. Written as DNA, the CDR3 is TGTGCCAGCCATTCCCCGTCCGGGAGGGACGGTTACGAGCAGTACTTC.

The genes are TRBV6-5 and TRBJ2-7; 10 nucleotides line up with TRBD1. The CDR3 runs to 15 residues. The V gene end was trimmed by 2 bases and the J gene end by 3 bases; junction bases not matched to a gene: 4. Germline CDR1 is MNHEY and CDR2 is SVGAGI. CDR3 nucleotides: TGTGCCAGCAGTTACCGGGACAGGGGCCTCTACGAGCAGTACTTC. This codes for CASSYRDRGLYEQYF.

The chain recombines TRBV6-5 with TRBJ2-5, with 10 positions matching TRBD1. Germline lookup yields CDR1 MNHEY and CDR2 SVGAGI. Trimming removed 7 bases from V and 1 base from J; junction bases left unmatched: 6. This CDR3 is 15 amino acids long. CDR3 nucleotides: TGTGCCAGCATCTGGACAGGGGGGCTCCAAGAGACCCAGTACTTC. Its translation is CASIWTGGLQETQYF.

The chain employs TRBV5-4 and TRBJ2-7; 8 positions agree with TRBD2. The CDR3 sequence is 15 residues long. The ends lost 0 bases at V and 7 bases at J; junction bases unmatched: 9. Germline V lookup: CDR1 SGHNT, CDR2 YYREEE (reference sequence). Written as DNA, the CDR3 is TGTGCCAGCAGCTTGGAGGCGGGAGGTTCGCGTGAGCAGTACTTC. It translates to CASSLEAGGSREQYF.